These 8 T cell receptor beta chains came from one sample sequenced in a study of neurological immune-mediated disorders. Via MiXCR, TCRdb re-called the 5' RACE reads, giving one row per CDR3 protein. The table has about 90,000 distinct CDR3 sequences, approximately 13% seen once; the top ten hold approximately 5%. Noted time point: longitudinal time-point 2. The material sequenced was PBMCs. Receptor source: a female donor with HTLV-1-associated myelopathy (HAM/TSP).

The chain couples TRBV14 to TRBJ2-3, with 9 nucleotides matching TRBD1. V was clipped by 0 bases and J by 2 bases; unmatched bases: 3. There are 16 residues in the CDR3. Germline CDR1 SGHDN, CDR2 FVKESK. CDR3 protein: CASSQDRDRVTDTQYF. DNA of the CDR3: TGTGCCAGCAGCCAAGACCGGGACAGGGTCACAGATACGCAGTATTTT.

This clonotype was picked up many times. The rearrangement uses TRBV18 and TRBJ1-6, with D possibly matching TRBD1 (6 bases). The V and J ends lost 4 bases and 7 bases respectively, with 14 bases between them. The CDR3 runs 15 residues. CDR1 is KGHSH and CDR2 is LQKENI in the germline V gene. The CDR3 coding sequence is TGTGCCAGCTCACTGACAGGCAACGGGAATTCACCCCTCCACTTT. Its translation: CASSLTGNGNSPLHF.

This clonotype was seen many times. The genes are TRBV5-1 and TRBJ2-2; TRBD1 matches 7 bases. Germline V gives CDR1 SGHRS, CDR2 YFSETQ. This CDR3 comprises 17 residues. The V gene end was trimmed by 0 bases and the J gene end by 8 bases; junction bases not matched to a gene: 13. The CDR3, as DNA: TGCGCCAGCAGCTTGGTCGGGACAGACTCCATGGGTGGGGAGCTGTTTTTT. It is translated as CASSLVGTDSMGGELFF.

V usage is TRBV28 and J usage is TRBJ1-2; D unresolved. The CDR3 is 13 residues long. Germline lookup yields CDR1 MDHEN and CDR2 SYDVKM. Between the trimmed V and J ends, which lost 3 bases and 10 bases, there was a span of 15 bases. The CDR3 DNA reads as TGTGCCAGCAGTTTTATCGAAGGTAAAGTCTACACCTTC. Its protein is CASSFIEGKVYTF.

The sample holds many counts of this clonotype. This chain uses TRBV12-3 or TRBV12-4 with TRBJ2-7; 8 nucleotides line up with TRBD1. V lost 6 bases, J lost 2 bases, and 9 bases stayed unmatched. The CDR3 loop spans 15 amino acids. CDR3: CASSPTGDTPYEQYF. For the CDR3, the DNA is TGTGCCAGCAGCCCGACAGGGGATACTCCCTACGAGCAGTACTTC.

In its sample, this clonotype was seen many times. The V gene is TRBV6-1, the J gene TRBJ1-5; D is ambiguous. CDR3 size: 13 residues. The V gene lost 0 bases and the J gene lost 7 bases, with 7 bases spanning the gap. The germline V gene encodes CDR1 MNHNS and CDR2 SASEGT. CDR3 amino acids: CASSEAVLQPQHF. CDR3 sequence (DNA): TGTGCCAGCAGTGAAGCCGTATTACAGCCCCAGCATTTT.

At least ten counts were recorded for this clonotype. V gene TRBV14 combines with J gene TRBJ2-7; no firm D call. Germline V gene data show CDR1 as SGHDN and CDR2 as FVKESK. The V end was cut by 8 bases, the J end by 0 bases, with 11 bases between. This CDR3 contains 13 residues. The DNA of the CDR3 is TGTGCCAGCCGCGGCAGCAGCTCCTACGAGCAGTACTTC. As protein: CASRGSSSYEQYF.

This clonotype was picked up many times. V and J are TRBV5-1 and TRBJ2-7; D call uncertain. V lost 0 bases and J 5 bases, leaving 9 bases between the germline ends. CDR1 is SGHRS, CDR2 YFSETQ, per germline. The CDR3 is 13 residues long. CDR3 amino acids: CASSLGWLNEQYF. The CDR3 DNA sequence: TGCGCCAGCAGCTTGGGATGGTTAAACGAGCAGTACTTC.